The 16 T cell receptor beta chains below all came from one sample that was sequenced in a study of technical replicates of blood from a handful of donors (dated by TCRdb to about 2017). The method was the immunoSEQ multiplex PCR assay. TCRdb limited this immuneACCESS table to in-frame rearrangements with V and J called. A share of clones is missing; checked studies link under half to unresolved V genes, and the rest is unexplained. This sample gives 13,000 to 15,000 clones in total; almost 85% of them show up just once. The top ten hold about 10% of the sample. The sequenced material came from PBMCs. The source of these receptors is a human donor in good health.

V is TRBV6-1 and J is TRBJ1-3, with D perhaps TRBD1 (5 bases). Looked up from germline, CDR1 is MNHNS and CDR2 is SASEGT. CDR3 length equals 14 residues. Deletions cut 8 bases from V and 2 bases from J, with 13 bases between. The CDR3 DNA is TGTGCCAGCGGGGGGGTTAACGCTGGAAACACCATATATTTT. It is translated as CASGGVNAGNTIYF.

This chain links TRBV9 with TRBJ2-1, with 16 bases that match TRBD2. The CDR3 spans 18 residues. The V and J ends lost 0 bases and 9 bases, in that order; junction bases with no gene match: 9. Per the germline V gene, CDR1 is SGDLS and CDR2 is YYNGEE. Written as DNA, the CDR3 is TGTGCCAGCAGCGTAGCTACAGGGGGGACTAGCGGGAGGGTTGAGCAGTTCTTC. Translating gives CASSVATGGTSGRVEQFF.

The V and J genes are TRBV19 and TRBJ1-1; TRBD1 is a possible D gene (5 bases). Per germline, CDR1 LNHDA and CDR2 SQIVND (reference sequence). Trimming left V 1 base short and J 1 base short, with 13 bases between. CDR3 length equals 16 residues. The CDR3 coding sequence is TGTGCCAGTAGTATAGTTGCGGGGCAGGGGAACACTGAAGCTTTCTTT. Translation gives CASSIVAGQGNTEAFF.

V and J are TRBV5-1 and TRBJ2-7; D unclear. Germline values: CDR1 SGHRS, CDR2 YFSETQ. CDR3 length: 15 amino acids. Deletions cut 4 bases from V and 2 bases from J, with 16 bases between. CDR3 in amino acids: CASSPWVADPYEQYF. The CDR3 DNA reads as TGCGCCAGCAGCCCATGGGTGGCGGATCCCTACGAGCAGTACTTC.

The chain carries TRBV21-1 and TRBJ2-5; the table's D gene call, TRBD1, was not cross checked with the DNA. TRBV21-1 is a pseudogene segment. The length of the CDR3 is 14 residues. The CDR3 coding sequence is TGTGCCAGCGTTTCGCGGCCAGGGGAAGAGACCCAGTACTTC. It is translated as CASVSRPGEETQYF.

The chain uses TRBV18 and TRBJ1-5; maybe TRBD1 (5 bases). The CDR3 consists of 16 residues. Germline V gene sequence: CDR1 KGHSH, CDR2 LQKENI. Between the trimmed V and J ends, which lost 3 bases and 6 bases, there was a span of 18 bases. Here the CDR3 reads CASSPLRAGSGQPQHF. The CDR3 region has the DNA TGTGCCAGCTCACCCCTTAGGGCAGGGTCGGGTCAGCCCCAGCATTTT.

The J gene is TRBJ1-4, the V gene TRBV7-8; unclear D gene. CDR1 and CDR2 from the germline V gene are SGHVS and FQNEAQ. CDR3 length: 14 amino acids. The ends were cut back, 6 bases at V and 5 bases at J, with 13 bases in the middle. The CDR3 region is CASRRANRNEKLFF. The CDR3 DNA is TGTGCCAGCAGGAGGGCCAATCGGAATGAAAAACTGTTTTTT.

The chain joins TRBV19 to TRBJ2-2, with 7 bases aligning to TRBD2. Germline values: CDR1 LNHDA, CDR2 SQIVND (reference sequence). There are 15 residues in the CDR3. Unmatched junction bases numbered 13, after V lost 7 bases and J lost 8 bases. The CDR3 region has the DNA TGTGCCAGTATCGAGGCTAGCGGTCACCCTGGGGAGCTGTTTTTT. Protein: CASIEASGHPGELFF.

V usage is TRBV5-1 and J usage is TRBJ1-2; 7 bases map to TRBD1. Per the germline V gene, CDR1 is SGHRS and CDR2 is YFSETQ. The trim removed 0 bases at V and 0 bases at J, leaving 8 bases unmatched. The CDR3 has 17 amino acids. The CDR3 loop is CASSLGQGLKANYGYTF. The CDR3 DNA follows: TGCGCCAGCAGCTTGGGACAGGGCCTTAAAGCTAACTATGGCTACACCTTC.

J is TRBJ2-7 and V is TRBV29-1; D may be TRBD1 (5 bases). CDR1 and CDR2 (germline): SQVTM, ANQGSEA. The CDR3 spans 12 residues. With 6 bases removed from V and 0 bases from J, the gap between germline ends came to 9 bases. The chain's CDR3 is CSVGVSSYEQYF. Written as DNA, the CDR3 is TGCAGCGTAGGGGTCAGCTCCTACGAGCAGTACTTC.

This chain joins TRBV5-3 and TRBJ2-1, with TRBD2 matching over 8 bases. TRBV5-3 is an ORF for which the function is uncertain. Germline trimming cut 2 bases from V and 3 bases from J; bases unmatched to any gene: 7. The CDR3 length is 16 residues. The CDR3 here is CARSFTSGLLYNEQFF. The CDR3 bases are TGTGCCAGAAGCTTCACTAGCGGCCTCCTCTACAATGAGCAGTTCTTC.

The table lists this clone with a count of one. The chain joins TRBV7-9 to TRBJ2-1; TRBD2 matches at 8 bases. This CDR3 region has 16 residues. The junction had 11 bases not matched to a gene; V was cut back by 5 bases and J by 5 bases. In germline, CDR1 is SEHNR, CDR2 FQNEAQ (reference sequence). DNA of the CDR3: TGTGCCAGCAGCCCCGCCCCCGGGACTAGGCACAATGAGCAGTTCTTC. Protein: CASSPAPGTRHNEQFF.

The chain couples TRBV6-5 to TRBJ2-3; 14 bases line up with TRBD2. From germline, CDR1 is MNHEY and CDR2 SVGAGI. V trimming: 5 bases; J trimming: 3 bases; junction bases outside the gene matches: 1. This CDR3 comprises 15 residues. The CDR3 sequence is CASSRTSGRTDTQYF. CDR3 in DNA: TGTGCCAGCAGTCGGACTAGCGGGAGGACAGATACGCAGTATTTT.

The genes are TRBV15 and TRBJ2-1, with TRBD1 matching 7 bases. CDR1 LNHNV and CDR2 YYDKDF come from the germline V gene (reference sequence). V lost 3 bases, J lost 8 bases, and 4 bases stayed unmatched. CDR3 length equals 13 residues. CDR3 DNA sequence: TGTGCCACCAGCAGTGGGACAGTCTATGAGCAGTTCTTC. It encodes CATSSGTVYEQFF.

This clone has only one observation. V usage is TRBV10-3 and J usage is TRBJ2-7, with TRBD1 matching over 9 bases. Losses at the gene ends were 6 bases for V and 6 bases for J; bases not matched to a gene: 6. CDR1 and CDR2 from the germline V gene are ENHRY and SYGVKD. This CDR3 has 13 amino acids. CDR3 sequence reads: CAISGTGLGEQYF. CDR3 nucleotides: TGTGCCATCAGCGGGACAGGGTTGGGCGAGCAGTACTTC.

The gene calls are TRBV6-5 and TRBJ2-7; 10 bases are a match to TRBD1. This CDR3 has 14 amino acids. Germline loops: CDR1 MNHEY, CDR2 SVGAGI. The J segment lost 10 bases and the V segment lost 6 bases, leaving 12 bases of the junction unmatched. The CDR3 reads CASRSGTGAKGQYF. CDR3 coding DNA: TGTGCCAGCAGATCCGGGACAGGGGCGAAGGGTCAGTACTTC.